This T cell receptor (beta chain) comes out of a study of blood T cell repertoires in COVID-19 (TCRdb year 2020). Some background on the complete study: The collaborator samples originated in the United States, Italy and Spain and spanned the acute and convalescent phases of COVID-19. The prospective study material was composed of cDNA or gDNA derived from T cells, B-cell-depleted T cells, or PBMCs. Deeply sampled blood TCRbeta repertoires from subjects exposed to, actively infected with, or recovered from COVID-19 were included in the dataset. The repertoires were released in a freely available public database meant as a resource for research on the immune response to SARS-CoV-2. The samples were drawn from the first 160 participants of the ongoing ImmuneRACE study and from over a thousand subjects provided by 6 global collaborators. Sample metadata almost always included a de-identified subject ID, COVID-19 status, age in years and sex. Where available, HLA class I and class II types were taken from metadata supplied by the sample provider and were not determined by assay-based typing.

Spanning cysteine to phenylalanine, the CDR3 consists of 14 amino acids. CDR3 DNA is the only sequence kept; it has 42 bases, read in frame from the first base. CDR1 and CDR2 are drawn from the germline V gene: SGHRS, YFSETQ. Relative to germline, V is missing 4 bases and J is missing 9 bases, with 12 bases of the junction outside any gene match. The immunoSEQ Assay, a bias-controlled multiplex PCR, was used to amplify TCRbeta CDR3 regions from genomic DNA. The authors' pipeline ran thus. Within the assay, amplification of reference gene primers was used to estimate how many nucleated cells each sample contained. To quantify the absolute abundance of each unique TCRbeta CDR3 rearrangement, sequence reads were collapsed and filtered. For each sample, productive Simpson clonality was calculated by taking the square root of Simpson's diversity index across productive rearrangements. TCRdb provides this immuneACCESS table in a form limited to in-frame rearrangements. Some clones are lacking; in checked studies, under half of them reflect an unresolved V gene, and why the rest are absent is not known. V and J calls and clone size are copied from that table; D and trimming were computed from the DNA. For this sample there are 200,000 to 250,000 clones; 75% to 85% appear just once. 6% to 9.5% of the sample rests with the top ten.

The study at large found these results: The quantity of clinical and demographic metadata differed by source and by participant and was supplied without curation.

The collaborating institutions used their own protocols to collect whole blood in K2EDTA tubes. For TCRbeta analysis, collaborators shipped samples as frozen whole blood, isolated PBMCs, or DNA extracted from either of those sample types. About this clone: Its antigen has not been determined. Base-call qualities are not available, and no considerably larger clone is one nucleotide away.

The chain joins TRBV5-1 to TRBJ1-2, with 7 bases aligning to TRBD1. Sequencing was done on a sample of peripheral blood. This TCR was recovered from a woman aged 50 to 60 with acute or convalescent COVID-19. The DNA is TGCGCCAGCAGCCTAGTCCCGGGACAGAGCCGCTACACCTTC. Its translation reads: CASSLVPGQSRYTF.